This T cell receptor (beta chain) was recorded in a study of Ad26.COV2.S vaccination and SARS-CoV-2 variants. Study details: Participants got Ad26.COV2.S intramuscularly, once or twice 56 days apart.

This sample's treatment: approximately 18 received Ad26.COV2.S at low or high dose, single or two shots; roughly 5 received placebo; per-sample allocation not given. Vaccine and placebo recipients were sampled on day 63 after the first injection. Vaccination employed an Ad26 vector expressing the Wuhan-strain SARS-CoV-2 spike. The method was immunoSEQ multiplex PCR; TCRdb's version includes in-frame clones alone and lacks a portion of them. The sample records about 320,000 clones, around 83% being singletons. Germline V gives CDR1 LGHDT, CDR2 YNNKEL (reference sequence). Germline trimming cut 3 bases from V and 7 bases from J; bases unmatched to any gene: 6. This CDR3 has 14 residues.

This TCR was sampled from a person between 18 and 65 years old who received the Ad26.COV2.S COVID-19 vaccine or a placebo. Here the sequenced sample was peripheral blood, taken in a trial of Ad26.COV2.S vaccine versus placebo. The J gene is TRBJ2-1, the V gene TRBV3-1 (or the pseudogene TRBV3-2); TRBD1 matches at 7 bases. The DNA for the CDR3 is TGTGCCAGCAGCCAGGGCAGGGGGAAAAATGAGCAGTTCTTC. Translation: CASSQGRGKNEQFF.